Here is one T cell receptor beta chain with its context. Different DNA sequences within this sample yield the same CDR3. V lost 4 bases and J 4 bases, leaving 14 bases between the germline ends. Per germline, CDR1 SGHDT and CDR2 YYEEEE. This CDR3 region has 14 residues. Time point given: baseline pretreatment blood. Noted treatment: 15 Gy SBRT to primary tumor, nephrectomy 4 weeks later. The record originates from a study of radiation and T cells in renal cell carcinoma. The data were produced by immunoSEQ multiplex PCR, yet TCRdb's version contains in-frame clones alone and is incomplete. The table shows 130,000 to 150,000 clones, with roughly 90% occurring only once.

This TCR was sampled from a woman aged 45-65 years with renal cell carcinoma. The gene calls are TRBV5-6 and TRBJ2-5; D unresolved. The source material was blood, sampled from a patient whose treatment included radiotherapy and nephrectomy. CDR3 bases: TGTGCCAGCAGCCTGAGGACGGGCGTAGAGACCCAGTACTTC. Protein sequence: CASSLRTGVETQYF.